Given below is one TCR beta chain in context. Its specificity is not known. The data were taken from a study of radiotherapy plus CTLA-4 blockade in lung cancer. Sequencing was performed with immunoSEQ multiplex PCR; in TCRdb, only in-frame clones are kept and a portion is missing. This sample has tens of thousands of clones, with roughly 79% found just once. Study findings and constraints: TCR clones from tumors expanded in blood after radiotherapy plus ipilimumab.

Germline V CDR1 and CDR2: SGHRS, YFSETQ. The trim removed 4 bases at V and 7 bases at J, leaving 6 bases unmatched. The CDR3 loop spans 13 amino acids. This chain links TRBV5-1 with TRBJ2-7; 9 bases map to TRBD1. The receptor comes from a human donor with non-small cell lung cancer who had a partial response to radiotherapy plus ipilimumab. Some clones in this sample may be carry-over from other donors' samples. This specimen consisted of peripheral blood, obtained from a patient treated with radiotherapy plus ipilimumab. CDR3 residues: CASSAGTGLEQYF. The CDR3 region has the DNA TGCGCCAGCAGCGCCGGGACAGGGCTTGAGCAGTACTTC. The full variable domain, rest sourced from reference TRBV5-1 and TRBJ2-7, is KAGVTQTPRYLIKTRGQQVTLSCSPISGHRSVSWYQQTPGQGLQFLFEYFSETQRNKGNFPGRFSGRQFSNSRSEMNVSTLELGDSALYLCASSAGTGLEQYFGPGTRLTVT.